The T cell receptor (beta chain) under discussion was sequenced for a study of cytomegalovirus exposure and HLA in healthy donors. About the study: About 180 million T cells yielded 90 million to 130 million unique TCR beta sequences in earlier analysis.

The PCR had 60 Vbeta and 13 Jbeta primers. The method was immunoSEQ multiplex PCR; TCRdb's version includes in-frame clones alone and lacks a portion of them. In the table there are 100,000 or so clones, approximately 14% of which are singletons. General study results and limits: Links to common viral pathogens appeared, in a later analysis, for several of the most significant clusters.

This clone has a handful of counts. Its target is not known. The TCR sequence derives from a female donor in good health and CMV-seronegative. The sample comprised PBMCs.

Written as DNA, the CDR3 is TGTGCCAGCAGCTTAGCCTCTCTAGCGGGAATTACCTACGAGCAGTACTTC. Translation gives CASSLASLAGITYEQYF. The chain joins TRBV7-8 to TRBJ2-7; 9 bases match TRBD2. The germline V gene encodes CDR1 SGHVS and CDR2 FQNEAQ. There are 17 residues in the CDR3. Germline trimming cut 0 bases from V and 2 bases from J; bases unmatched to any gene: 8.